This T cell receptor beta chain emerged from a study of memory CD4+ T cells and cytomegalovirus serostatus. The sort gate was single viable CD3+CD4+CD8-CD45RO+ cells for memory CD4+ T cells. Serum IgG to CMV pp150, pp28, p38 and p52 defined serostatus. After thawing, CD4+ T cells were positively selected. As originally analysed: Out-of-frame sequences were removed, leaving about 2.2 million distinct TCRbeta sequences. Sequencing was performed with immunoSEQ multiplex PCR; in TCRdb, only in-frame clones are kept and a portion is missing. Clone size and the V and J calls come from that table; the DNA yielded D and trimming. The sample includes about 59,000 clones, around 80% of them seen just once. Study outcomes and limitations: Repertoires predicted CMV serostatus with median bootstrapped AUC of about 0.95.

A note on this clone: The antigen remains unidentified.

V lost 1 base to trimming and J lost 0 bases, with 7 bases between them. Germline assignment: CDR1 SGHAT and CDR2 FQNNGV. The CDR3 covers 14 residues. This sequence was found in an adult in good health and CMV-seronegative. Some clones in this sample may be carry-over from other donors' samples. The gene calls are TRBV11-2 and TRBJ2-7; D call uncertain. Sequencing used memory CD4+ T cells from blood. The CDR3 DNA is TGTGCCAGCAGCTTAGGGCTAAACTCCTACGAGCAGTACTTC. As protein: CASSLGLNSYEQYF. The entire variable domain, with the rest obtained from reference TRBV11-2 and TRBJ2-7, is as follows: EAGVAQSPRYKIIEKRQSVAFWCNPISGHATLYWYQQILGQGPKLLIQFQNNGVVDDSQLPKDRFSAERLKGVDSTLKIQPAKLEDSAVYLCASSLGLNSYEQYFGPGTRLTVT.